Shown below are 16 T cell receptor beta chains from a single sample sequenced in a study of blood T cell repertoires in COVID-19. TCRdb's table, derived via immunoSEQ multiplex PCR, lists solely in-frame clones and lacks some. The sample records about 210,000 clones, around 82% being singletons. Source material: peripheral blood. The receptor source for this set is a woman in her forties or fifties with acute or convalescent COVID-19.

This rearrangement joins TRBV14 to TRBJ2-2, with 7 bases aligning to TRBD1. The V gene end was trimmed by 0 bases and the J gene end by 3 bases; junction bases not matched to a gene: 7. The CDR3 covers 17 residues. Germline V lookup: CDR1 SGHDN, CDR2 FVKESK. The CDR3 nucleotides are TGTGCCAGCAGCCAAGATCCGGCAGGGGGATACACCGGGGAGCTGTTTTTT. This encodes CASSQDPAGGYTGELFF.

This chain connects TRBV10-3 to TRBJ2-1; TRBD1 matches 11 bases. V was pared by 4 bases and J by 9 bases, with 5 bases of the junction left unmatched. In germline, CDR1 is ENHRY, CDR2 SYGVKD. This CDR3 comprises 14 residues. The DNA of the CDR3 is TGTGCCATCAGTGGGGGACAGGGGGAAATTGAGCAGTTCTTC. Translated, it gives CAISGGQGEIEQFF.

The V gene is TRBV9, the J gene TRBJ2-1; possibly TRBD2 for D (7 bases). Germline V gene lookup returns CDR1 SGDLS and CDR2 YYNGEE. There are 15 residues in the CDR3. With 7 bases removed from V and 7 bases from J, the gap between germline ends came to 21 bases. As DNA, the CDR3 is TGTGCCAGCTCAACCAGGGGCGGGAGCGTAAATGAGCAGTTCTTC. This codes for CASSTRGGSVNEQFF.

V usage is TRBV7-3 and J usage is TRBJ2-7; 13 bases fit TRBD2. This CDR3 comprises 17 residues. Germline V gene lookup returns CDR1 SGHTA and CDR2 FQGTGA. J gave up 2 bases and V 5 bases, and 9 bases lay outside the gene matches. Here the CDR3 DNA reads TGTGCCAGCAGCAATGGACTAGCGGGAGATTCCCCCTACGAGCAGTACTTC. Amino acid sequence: CASSNGLAGDSPYEQYF. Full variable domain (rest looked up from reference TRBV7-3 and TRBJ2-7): GAGVSQTPSNKVTEKGKYVELRCDPISGHTALYWYRQSLGQGPEFLIYFQGTGAADDSGLPNDRFFAVRPEGSVSTLKIQRTERGDSAVYLCASSNGLAGDSPYEQYFGPGTRLTVT.

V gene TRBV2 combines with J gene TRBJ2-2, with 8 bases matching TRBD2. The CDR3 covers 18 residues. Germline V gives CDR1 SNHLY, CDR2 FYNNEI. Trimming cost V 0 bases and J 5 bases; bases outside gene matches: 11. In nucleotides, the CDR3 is TGTGCCAGCAGTGAAGCGCGGGGACTAGGATTCGCTACCGGGGAGCTGTTTTTT. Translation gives CASSEARGLGFATGELFF.

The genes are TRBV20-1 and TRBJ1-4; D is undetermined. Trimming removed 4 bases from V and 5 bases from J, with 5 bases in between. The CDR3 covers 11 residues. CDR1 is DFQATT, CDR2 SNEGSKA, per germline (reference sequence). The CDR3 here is CSAIKNEKLFF. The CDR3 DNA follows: TGCAGTGCTATAAAAAATGAAAAACTGTTTTTT.

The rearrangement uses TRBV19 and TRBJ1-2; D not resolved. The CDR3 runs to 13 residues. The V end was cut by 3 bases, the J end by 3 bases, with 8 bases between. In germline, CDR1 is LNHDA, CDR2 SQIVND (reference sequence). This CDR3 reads CASSMESDYGYTF. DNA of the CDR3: TGTGCCAGTAGTATGGAGTCAGACTATGGCTACACCTTC.

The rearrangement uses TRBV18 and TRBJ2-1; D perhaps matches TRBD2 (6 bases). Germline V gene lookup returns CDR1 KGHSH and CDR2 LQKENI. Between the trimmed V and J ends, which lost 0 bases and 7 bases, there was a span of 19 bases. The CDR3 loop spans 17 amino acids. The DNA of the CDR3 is TGTGCCAGCTCACCACCGAACAGCGGGTTGGGCGGGAATGAGCAGTTCTTC. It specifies CASSPPNSGLGGNEQFF.

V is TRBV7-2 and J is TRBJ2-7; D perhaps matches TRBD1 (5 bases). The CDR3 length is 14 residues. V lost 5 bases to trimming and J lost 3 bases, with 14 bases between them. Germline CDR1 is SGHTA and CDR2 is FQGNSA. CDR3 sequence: CASSPGPGIYEQYF. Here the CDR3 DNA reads TGTGCCAGCAGCCCAGGGCCAGGAATCTACGAGCAGTACTTC.

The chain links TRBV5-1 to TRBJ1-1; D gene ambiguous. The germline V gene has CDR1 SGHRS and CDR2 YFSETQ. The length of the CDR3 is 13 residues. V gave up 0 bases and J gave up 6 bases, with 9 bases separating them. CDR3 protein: CASSLGGSPEAFF. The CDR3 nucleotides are TGCGCCAGCAGCTTGGGAGGGAGCCCTGAAGCTTTCTTT.

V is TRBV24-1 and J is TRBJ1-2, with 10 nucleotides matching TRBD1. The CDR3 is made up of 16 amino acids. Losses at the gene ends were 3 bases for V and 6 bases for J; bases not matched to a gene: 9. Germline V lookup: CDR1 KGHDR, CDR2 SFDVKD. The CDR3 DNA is TGTGCCACCAGTGATGTAGAGGGACAGGGGCTTGATGGCTACACCTTC. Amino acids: CATSDVEGQGLDGYTF.

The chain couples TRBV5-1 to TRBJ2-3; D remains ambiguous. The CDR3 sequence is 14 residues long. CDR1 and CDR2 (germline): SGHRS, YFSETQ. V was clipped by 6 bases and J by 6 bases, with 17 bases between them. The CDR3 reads CASTTGSAMDTQYF. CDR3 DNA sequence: TGCGCCAGCACGACCGGGTCAGCCATGGATACGCAGTATTTT. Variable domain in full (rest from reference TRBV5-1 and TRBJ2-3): KAGVTQTPRYLIKTRGQQVTLSCSPISGHRSVSWYQQTPGQGLQFLFEYFSETQRNKGNFPGRFSGRQFSNSRSEMNVSTLELGDSALYLCASTTGSAMDTQYFGPGTRLTVL.

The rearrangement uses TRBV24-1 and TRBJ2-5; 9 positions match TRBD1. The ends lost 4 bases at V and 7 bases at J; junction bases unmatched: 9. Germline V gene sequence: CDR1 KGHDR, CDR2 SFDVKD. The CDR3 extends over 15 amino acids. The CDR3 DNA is TGTGCCACCAGTGACCACGACAGGGGGGTCACGACCCAGTACTTC. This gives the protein CATSDHDRGVTTQYF.

CDR3 amino acids: CASSFGGTAQFF. The CDR3 coding sequence is TGTGCCAGCAGCTTCGGCGGTACGGCGCAGTTCTTC. The genes are TRBV5-4 and TRBJ2-1; D unclear. The CDR3 spans 12 residues. Between the trimmed V and J ends, which lost 2 bases and 12 bases, there was a span of 12 bases. Germline CDR1 SGHNT, CDR2 YYREEE (reference sequence).

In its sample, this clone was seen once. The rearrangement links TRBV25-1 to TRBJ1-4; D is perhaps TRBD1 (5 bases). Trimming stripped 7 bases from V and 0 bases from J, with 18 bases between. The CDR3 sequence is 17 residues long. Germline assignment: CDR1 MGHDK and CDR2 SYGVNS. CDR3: CASTLSRQIATNEKLFF. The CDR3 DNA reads TGTGCCAGCACTCTTTCCCGACAGATCGCAACTAATGAAAAACTGTTTTTT.

The CDR3 region is CASSPGTSPYEQYF. In DNA, the CDR3 is TGTGCCAGCAGCCCAGGGACTAGCCCTTACGAGCAGTACTTC. The chain is built from TRBV13 and TRBJ2-7, with 9 bases that match TRBD2. The CDR3 is 14 amino acids. Unmatched junction bases numbered 6, after V lost 5 bases and J lost 4 bases. In germline, CDR1 is PRHDT, CDR2 FYEKMQ (reference sequence). The full variable domain, its missing parts supplied by reference TRBV13 and TRBJ2-7, is AAGVIQSPRHLIKEKRETATLKCYPIPRHDTVYWYQQGPGQDPQFLISFYEKMQSDKGSIPDRFSAQQFSDYHSELNMSSLELGDSALYFCASSPGTSPYEQYFGPGTRLTVT.